This T cell receptor beta chain stems from a study of blood T cell repertoires in COVID-19. Germline V CDR1 and CDR2: SGHVS, FNYEAQ. With 7 bases removed from V and 9 bases from J, the gap between germline ends came to 16 bases. The CDR3 is made up of 13 amino acids. Profiling relied on immunoSEQ multiplex PCR, and the TCRdb table lists in-frame clones only, not all of them. The profile shows some 530,000 clones, less than 90% of them singletons. The sample was PBMCs or T cells enriched from blood (not recorded which). This sequence originates from a woman aged 55-69 years who had recovered from COVID-19. This chain uses TRBV7-6 with TRBJ2-1; D is unresolved. The CDR3 region has the DNA TGTGCCAGCAACTCACCCCCCTCCGGTGAGCAGTTCTTC. The encoded protein is CASNSPPSGEQFF.